The 13 T cell receptor beta chains reported below all come from one sample, sequenced in a study of T cells expressing NK-cell markers. TCRdb re-called the 5' RACE reads and shows each CDR3 protein once, DNA omitted. The specimen's table records tens of thousands of distinct CDR3 sequences. Specimen: blood T cells: a sorted CD56 or NKG2C T cell subset, CD4+ or CD8+ T cells, or bulk PBMC T cells (not recorded which). The receptors derive from a woman between 18 and 75 years old in good health.

The genes are TRBV5-6 and TRBJ1-3. The germline V gene has CDR1 SGHDT and CDR2 YYEEEE. The CDR3 loop spans 15 amino acids. CDR3 sequence reads: CASSFEGGPGNTIYF.

The rearrangement joins TRBV30 to TRBJ2-1. Per germline, CDR1 GTSNPN and CDR2 SVGIG (reference sequence). The CDR3 contains 12 residues. CDR3 loop: CAWSVVRSEQFF.

CDR3 amino acids: CASRIDRRVMDNEQFF. The rearrangement uses TRBV27 and TRBJ2-1; without DNA, the TCRdb call of TRBD1 cannot be checked. The CDR3 covers 16 residues. Germline V gene lookup returns CDR1 MNHEY and CDR2 SMNVEV (reference sequence).

V gene TRBV28 combines with J gene TRBJ2-1; TCRdb's D gene call, TRBD2, goes unchecked for lack of DNA. The CDR3 totals 15 residues. Germline V gene lookup returns CDR1 MDHEN and CDR2 SYDVKM. CDR3 sequence reads: CASSEWTSGINEQFF.

The chain uses TRBV7-2 and TRBJ2-7; TCRdb picks TRBD2, but there is no DNA to check that call. Germline V gene sequence: CDR1 SGHTA, CDR2 FQGNSA. The CDR3 extends over 15 amino acids. This CDR3 reads CASSFDPSGNYEQYF.

CDR3 sequence: CASSFGEGPETQYF. The chain joins TRBV12-3 or TRBV12-4 to TRBJ2-5; TCRdb's assignment of TRBD2 cannot be checked, as there is no DNA. The CDR3 sequence is 14 residues long.

CDR3: CSARDPGAARADTQYF. The J gene is TRBJ2-3, the V gene TRBV20-1; no DNA is available, so the TRBD1 call from TCRdb remains unchecked. This CDR3 comprises 16 residues. Germline CDR1 is DFQATT and CDR2 is SNEGSKA (reference sequence).

The V call is TRBV4-2, the J call TRBJ2-1; no DNA is available, so the TRBD2 call from TCRdb remains unchecked. The CDR3 has 15 amino acids. CDR1 and CDR2 from the germline V gene are LGHNA and YNFKEQ. The CDR3 here is CASSQDSGDYNEQFF.

The chain uses TRBV11-1 and TRBJ2-4; no DNA is available, so the TRBD1 call from TCRdb remains unchecked. CDR3 length: 15 residues. Germline-derived CDR1 and CDR2 are SGHAT and FQDESV (reference sequence). The CDR3: CASSPMPGGENIQYF.

This chain uses TRBV4-1 with TRBJ2-7. Germline V lookup: CDR1 MGHRA, CDR2 YSYEKL. The CDR3 runs 16 residues. The CDR3 reads CASSQDQVGFDYEQYF.

V and J are TRBV27 and TRBJ2-7. From germline, CDR1 is MNHEY and CDR2 SMNVEV (reference sequence). This CDR3 is built from 14 residues. CDR3 residues: CASSYGSSSYEQYF.

The chain has TRBV6-1 and TRBJ2-1; absent DNA, TCRdb's TRBD1 call cannot be checked. The CDR3 is 15 amino acids. The germline CDR1 and CDR2 sequences are MNHNS and SASEGT. This chain's CDR3 is CASSKSGTGGNEQFF.

J is TRBJ2-7 and V is TRBV27; the D call from TCRdb, TRBD1, cannot be confirmed without DNA. The CDR3 runs to 14 residues. Germline V CDR1 and CDR2: MNHEY, SMNVEV (reference sequence). CDR3 residues: CASSPGQGAYEQYF.